Below are 22 T cell receptor beta chains sequenced from a single sample in a study of blood T cell repertoires in COVID-19. Sequenced by immunoSEQ multiplex PCR; TCRdb stores in-frame clones only, minus some. The repertoire has approximately 200,000 clones, roughly 85% of them found once; the top ten carry roughly 20%. The sample taken for sequencing was PBMCs or T cells enriched from blood (not recorded which). The receptor source for this set is a man aged 40-50 years who had recovered from COVID-19.

The chain joins TRBV7-8 to TRBJ2-7; the D gene is possibly TRBD1 (5 bases). The CDR3 has 15 residues. CDR1 and CDR2 from the germline V gene are SGHVS and FQNEAQ. V dropped 1 base and J dropped 0 bases, with 10 bases sitting between them. The CDR3 here is CASSLESDSSYEQYF. CDR3 coding DNA: TGTGCCAGCAGCTTAGAGAGCGACAGCTCCTACGAGCAGTACTTC. The whole variable domain, remainder taken from reference TRBV7-8 and TRBJ2-7, is GAGVSQSPRYKVAKRGQDVALRCDPISGHVSLFWYQQALGQGPEFLTYFQNEAQLDKSGLPSDRFFAERPEGSVSTLKIQRTQQEDSAVYLCASSLESDSSYEQYFGPGTRLTVT.

CDR3 region: CASRGHLNTEAFF. The CDR3 DNA reads TGTGCCAGCAGGGGACATTTGAACACTGAAGCTTTCTTT. This chain joins TRBV6-5 and TRBJ1-1; D might be TRBD1 (6 bases). Germline assignment: CDR1 MNHEY and CDR2 SVGAGI. Trimming cost V 6 bases and J 0 bases, with 8 bases left between them. The CDR3 is made up of 13 amino acids.

As DNA, the CDR3 is TGCGCCAGCAGCTTGGGAGGGATAGGTGGCTACACCTTC. Protein: CASSLGGIGGYTF. The chain links TRBV5-1 to TRBJ1-2; D unresolved. Germline V gene lookup returns CDR1 SGHRS and CDR2 YFSETQ. V gave up 0 bases and J gave up 7 bases, with 10 bases separating them. The CDR3 is made up of 13 amino acids.

This chain joins TRBV2 and TRBJ1-1, with 7 bases lining up with TRBD1. V was clipped by 3 bases and J by 1 base; unmatched bases: 5. The germline V gene encodes CDR1 SNHLY and CDR2 FYNNEI. The CDR3 spans 15 residues. The CDR3 protein is CASSDGDSANTEAFF. CDR3 sequence (DNA): TGTGCCAGCAGTGACGGGGACAGCGCGAACACTGAAGCTTTCTTT.

A few counts support this clone. The chain combines TRBV9 with TRBJ2-1, with 9 bases aligning to TRBD1. The trim removed 0 bases at V and 8 bases at J, leaving 9 bases unmatched. Germline CDR1 is SGDLS and CDR2 is YYNGEE. The length of the CDR3 is 16 residues. CDR3 sequence reads: CASSVDTGTGLHEQFF. The CDR3 DNA follows: TGTGCCAGCAGCGTAGATACCGGGACAGGGTTACATGAGCAGTTCTTC.

The chain uses TRBV9 and TRBJ2-1; TRBD1 is a possible D gene (5 bases). V shed 0 bases and J shed 7 bases, with 11 bases lying between them. The V gene's germline CDR1 is SGDLS and CDR2 YYNGEE. The CDR3 has 14 amino acids. CDR3 sequence (DNA): TGTGCCAGCAGCGTAGTTCCAGGGCAGAATGAGCAGTTCTTC. This sequence encodes CASSVVPGQNEQFF. Looking up the rest from reference TRBV9 and TRBJ2-1 gives the full variable domain: DSGVTQTPKHLITATGQRVTLRCSPRSGDLSVYWYQQSLDQGLQFLIQYYNGEERAKGNILERFSAQQFPDLHSELNLSSLELGDSALYFCASSVVPGQNEQFFGPGTRLTVL.

The chain links TRBV18 to TRBJ1-4, with 10 bases that match TRBD1. CDR1 is KGHSH, CDR2 LQKENI, per germline. With 7 bases clipped from V and 7 bases from J, the junction kept 6 bases outside the gene matches. This CDR3 has 14 amino acids. The chain's CDR3 is CASYQDRGSEKLFF. CDR3 bases: TGTGCCAGCTACCAGGACAGGGGGTCTGAAAAACTGTTTTTT.

V and J are TRBV18 and TRBJ2-6; the match to TRBD1 covers 10 bases. V shed 2 bases, J shed 0 bases, and the junction held 10 bases outside the gene matches. Germline lookup yields CDR1 KGHSH and CDR2 LQKENI. The CDR3 spans 20 residues. The CDR3 nucleotides are TGTGCCAGCTCACCAAGCACCGGGACAGGGGCATACTCTGGGGCCAACGTCCTGACTTTC. Translating gives CASSPSTGTGAYSGANVLTF.

Here the CDR3 reads CASSQGQTQNTFF. The CDR3 nucleotides read TGTGCCAGCAGCCAGGGACAGACGCAGAACACTTTCTTT. The chain has TRBV13 and TRBJ1-1; TRBD1 aligns across 7 bases. Germline V gene data show CDR1 as PRHDT and CDR2 as FYEKMQ (reference sequence). Losses at the gene ends were 5 bases for V and 12 bases for J; bases not matched to a gene: 12. The CDR3 totals 13 residues.

The gene calls are TRBV4-1 and TRBJ1-5; weak D call: TRBD1 (6 bases). This CDR3 region has 15 residues. V was trimmed by 3 bases and J by 4 bases, leaving 13 bases between them. The germline gives CDR1 MGHRA, CDR2 YSYEKL. This chain's CDR3 is CASSHGQTENQPQHF. In DNA, the CDR3 is TGCGCCAGCAGCCACGGACAGACTGAGAATCAGCCCCAGCATTTT.

The chain is built from TRBV9 and TRBJ2-1, with 7 bases lining up with TRBD2. The CDR3 extends over 16 amino acids. Germline CDR1 is SGDLS and CDR2 is YYNGEE. J was trimmed by 2 bases and V by 0 bases; bases with no gene match: 5. This CDR3 reads CASSVEGGSPYNEQFF. In nucleotides, the CDR3 is TGTGCCAGCAGCGTAGAAGGCGGGAGTCCCTACAATGAGCAGTTCTTC.

The chain combines TRBV19 with TRBJ1-5; D not resolved. Germline V gene sequence: CDR1 LNHDA, CDR2 SQIVND (reference sequence). The CDR3 totals 14 residues. With 3 bases removed from V and 1 base from J, the gap between germline ends came to 7 bases. The DNA of the CDR3 is TGTGCCAGTAGTATCTGGCCCAGCAATCAGCCCCAGCATTTT. Encoded protein: CASSIWPSNQPQHF.

The chain uses TRBV3-1 (or the pseudogene TRBV3-2) and TRBJ2-2, with D tentatively TRBD2 (5 bases). The CDR3 extends over 11 amino acids. Germline values: CDR1 LGHDT, CDR2 YNNKEL (reference sequence). The CDR3, as DNA: TGTGCGGCGGGCGCCACCGGGGAGCTGTTTTTT. It is translated as CAAGATGELFF.

This clone is a singleton in its sample. The chain links TRBV18 to TRBJ1-4; D unclear. Trimming took off 0 bases at V and 10 bases at J, with 18 bases between the two ends. Germline V gives CDR1 KGHSH, CDR2 LQKENI. This CDR3 region has 16 residues. The CDR3 loop reads CASSPPRLFGGGKLFF. In DNA, the CDR3 is TGTGCCAGCTCACCACCGAGGCTTTTTGGTGGAGGAAAACTGTTTTTT.

V gene TRBV27 combines with J gene TRBJ2-2; no clear D gene. The CDR3 covers 13 residues. The germline CDR1 and CDR2 sequences are MNHEY and SMNVEV (reference sequence). Trimming shortened V by 1 base and J by 4 bases, and 4 bases separated the two germline ends. The CDR3 DNA follows: TGTGCCAGCAGTTTATTGGCCACCGGGGAGCTGTTTTTT. It translates to CASSLLATGELFF.

The chain combines TRBV5-4 with TRBJ1-1; D gene unclear. The V and J ends lost 0 bases and 5 bases respectively, with 8 bases between them. Germline CDR1 reads SGHNT; CDR2 reads YYREEE (reference sequence). The CDR3 sequence is 13 residues long. The CDR3 sequence is CASSLGRGTEAFF. As DNA, the CDR3 is TGTGCCAGCAGCTTGGGGCGAGGGACTGAAGCTTTCTTT. The full variable domain, rest sourced from reference TRBV5-4 and TRBJ1-1, is ETGVTQSPTHLIKTRGQQVTLRCSSQSGHNTVSWYQQALGQGPQFIFQYYREEENGRGNFPPRFSGLQFPNYSSELNVNALELDDSALYLCASSLGRGTEAFFGQGTRLTVV.

The chain is built from TRBV25-1 and TRBJ1-4; 8 nucleotides agree with TRBD1. The CDR3 has 15 amino acids. V gave up 2 bases and J gave up 1 base; unmatched junction bases: 0. Germline lookup yields CDR1 MGHDK and CDR2 SYGVNS. CDR3: CASSEGQGTNEKLFF. The CDR3 nucleotides are TGTGCCAGCAGTGAAGGACAGGGAACTAATGAAAAACTGTTTTTT.

The chain is built from TRBV27 and TRBJ2-1; TRBD2 agrees at 9 bases. Germline loops: CDR1 MNHEY, CDR2 SMNVEV (reference sequence). CDR3 length: 17 residues. The junction had 16 bases not matched to a gene; V was cut back by 5 bases and J by 8 bases. Here the CDR3 reads CASSNRPGVAGVHEQFF. The DNA for the CDR3 is TGTGCCAGCAGTAATCGGCCGGGGGTAGCGGGAGTCCATGAGCAGTTCTTC.

This clone was observed a single time. V is TRBV29-1 and J is TRBJ2-1, with 9 bases lining up with TRBD2. V shed 3 bases, J shed 4 bases, and the junction held 7 bases outside the gene matches. Germline V gives CDR1 SQVTM, CDR2 ANQGSEA. The length of the CDR3 is 15 residues. CDR3: CSVEPGSGRYNEQFF. The CDR3, as DNA: TGCAGCGTTGAGCCGGGAAGCGGGAGGTACAATGAGCAGTTCTTC.

This chain joins TRBV11-2 and TRBJ1-4; D ambiguous. Trimming cost V 8 bases and J 8 bases, with 12 bases left between them. Germline assignment: CDR1 SGHAT and CDR2 FQNNGV. The CDR3 is 12 amino acids. The chain's CDR3 is CASSFYGEKLFF. The CDR3 DNA sequence: TGTGCCAGCTCTTTCTACGGGGAAAAACTGTTTTTT.

V is TRBV27 and J is TRBJ1-2; 11 bases align to TRBD1. V was pared by 5 bases and J by 6 bases, with 2 bases of the junction left unmatched. The CDR3 totals 13 residues. The germline gives CDR1 MNHEY, CDR2 SMNVEV (reference sequence). CDR3 sequence (DNA): TGTGCCAGCAGTCGGACAGGGGGCAATGGCTACACCTTC. It specifies CASSRTGGNGYTF.

The V gene is TRBV5-1, the J gene TRBJ2-2, with 7 bases that match TRBD2. Per the germline V gene, CDR1 is SGHRS and CDR2 is YFSETQ. The CDR3 extends over 15 amino acids. The V segment lost 4 bases and the J segment 0 bases; nucleotides outside the gene matches: 3. The CDR3 nucleotides read TGCGCCAGCAGCCAACTAGCGACGAACACCGGGGAGCTGTTTTTT. Translating it yields CASSQLATNTGELFF. The variable domain in full, with the rest retrieved from reference TRBV5-1 and TRBJ2-2, is KAGVTQTPRYLIKTRGQQVTLSCSPISGHRSVSWYQQTPGQGLQFLFEYFSETQRNKGNFPGRFSGRQFSNSRSEMNVSTLELGDSALYLCASSQLATNTGELFFGEGSRLTVL.